The present entry profiles one TCR beta chain with its context. The data derive from a study of blood T cell repertoires in COVID-19. On the study more broadly: COVID-19 samples from acute and convalescent phases originated in the United States, Italy and Spain.

Original methodology: The authors estimated nucleated cell counts from reference gene primer amplification. Measured with immunoSEQ multiplex PCR; TCRdb has only the in-frame clones, and not every one. The V and J calls and clone size were taken over from that table, and D and trimming were inferred from the DNA. The table has 230,000 or so clones, around 82% seen once. CDR1 SGHVS and CDR2 FQNEAQ come from the germline V gene. Between the trimmed V and J ends, which lost 1 base and 7 bases, there was a span of 17 bases. CDR3 length: 15 amino acids. Material for sequencing was PBMCs or T cells enriched from blood (not recorded which). The chain couples TRBV7-8 to TRBJ2-7, with D tentatively TRBD1 (8 bases). The TCR originated in a man aged 45-65 years who had recovered from COVID-19. This CDR3 reads CASSLGGGTGGEQYF. The CDR3 coding sequence is TGTGCCAGCAGCTTAGGGGGAGGGACAGGAGGGGAGCAGTACTTC.